Here is one TCR beta chain with its context. Its antigen remains unidentified. V was pared by 2 bases and J by 0 bases, with 4 bases of the junction left unmatched. The length of the CDR3 is 15 residues. Germline V gene data show CDR1 as GTSNPN and CDR2 as SVGIG (reference sequence). All of the isolated RNA was reverse transcribed, so expressed TCRB transcripts were sequenced. TCRdb's table, derived via immunoSEQ multiplex PCR, lists solely in-frame clones and lacks some. The profile covers around 260,000 clones, with roughly 24% appearing a single time and around 0.013% taken by the ten largest. These data are taken from a study of beta chain features in type 1 diabetes. General study results and limits: TCRB CDR3 length was moderately but significantly reduced in all four CD4+ subsets of Type 1 diabetes patients.

The sequencing input was naive CD4+ T cells from blood. The chain recombines TRBV30 with TRBJ2-7, with 10 nucleotides matching TRBD2. The clonotype comes from a woman in her 30s with type 1 diabetes. In nucleotides, the CDR3 is TGTGCCTGGAGTTGGGCTAGCGGGAGCTCCTACGAGCAGTACTTC. Translated, it gives CAWSWASGSSYEQYF.